Listed below are T cell receptor beta chains from one sample, sequenced in a study of T cells in Graves' hyperthyroidism and ophthalmopathy. TCRdb itself ran the multiplex PCR reads through MiXCR, one entry per CDR3 protein. This sample has approximately 520,000 distinct CDR3 sequences, with less than 25% found just once. The sequenced material came from blood. All receptors come from a man aged 18 to 30 with Graves' hyperthyroidism. Both conserved end residues are part of each CDR3. D genes are given only for firm matches. Clone size is stated in some rows and not others, as once, few, many or a class when expanded.

D | size | length | J | V | CDR3
NA | many | 14 | TRBJ2-7 | TRBV6-1 | CASSENPWTYEQYF
TRBD1 | many | 15 | TRBJ2-5 | TRBV28 | CASSLLRDSEETQYF
NA | NA | 13 | TRBJ2-1 | TRBV19 | CASKRAGEVEQFF
NA | many | 17 | TRBJ2-7 | TRBV9 | CASSVSPMGGGPYEQYF
NA | few | 15 | TRBJ2-2 | TRBV12-3/TRBV12-4 | CASIQDRSAPGGLFF
NA | few | 14 | TRBJ1-6 | TRBV5-1 | CASRRAAEDSPLHF
NA | NA | 11 | TRBJ2-7 | TRBV28 | CASSLSTEQYF
TRBD1 | many | 16 | TRBJ1-2 | TRBV6-1 | CASSEDRTGADYGYTF
TRBD1 | many | 15 | TRBJ1-2 | TRBV12-3/TRBV12-4 | CASSLTGQGLYGYTF
TRBD2 | NA | 14 | TRBJ2-2 | TRBV3-1 | CASSHGLASGELFF
NA | NA | 14 | TRBJ1-3 | TRBV6-5 | CASSYPGVGNTIYF
NA | NA | 13 | TRBJ2-7 | TRBV28 | CASSFRRSLGQYF
NA | few | 14 | TRBJ1-5 | TRBV12-3/TRBV12-4 | CASSPAGNNQPQHF
NA | many | 12 | TRBJ2-7 | TRBV20-1 | CSARAPSYEQYF
TRBD1 | NA | 19 | TRBJ1-1 | TRBV20-1 | CSARDPATGGKRMNTEAFF
NA | NA | 14 | TRBJ2-5 | TRBV28 | CASSLLGVEETQYF
NA | many | 15 | TRBJ1-6 | TRBV6-1 | CASIPGATYNSPLHF
NA | many | 16 | TRBJ1-3 | TRBV12-3/TRBV12-4 | CASSFSPIISGNTIYF
NA | many | 13 | TRBJ2-7 | TRBV29-1 | CSVEDEGSYEQYF
NA | many | 15 | TRBJ1-3 | TRBV7-2 | CASSLAVFSGNTIYF
NA | many | 13 | TRBJ2-7 | TRBV19 | CASSRGGLYEQYF
TRBD2 | few | 14 | TRBJ2-5 | TRBV24-1 | CATSASGGGETQYF
NA | NA | 14 | TRBJ1-1 | TRBV27 | CASGRTATFAEAFF
NA | NA | 16 | TRBJ1-5 | TRBV4-1 | CASSQVSAFYNQPQHF
TRBD1 | many | 14 | TRBJ2-7 | TRBV24-1 | CATLGQEVSYEQYF
TRBD1 | many | 17 | TRBJ2-7 | TRBV7-6 | CASSSQIPGQGSYEQYF
NA | many | 15 | TRBJ2-7 | TRBV12-3/TRBV12-4 | CASSLAGGSSYEQYF
TRBD2 | many | 16 | TRBJ2-5 | TRBV20-1 | CSASMTSGGGGETQYF
NA | many | 14 | TRBJ2-7 | TRBV9 | CASSVDPWSYEQYF
NA | many | 16 | TRBJ1-1 | TRBV6-5 | CASSSRPGLANTEAFF
NA | many | 14 | TRBJ2-7 | TRBV28 | CASIQGPPSYEQYF
NA | many | 14 | TRBJ1-1 | TRBV25-1 | CASSESTANTEAFF
NA | few | 14 | TRBJ2-7 | TRBV6-1 | CASTAVGGSYEQYF
TRBD1 | many | 17 | TRBJ2-7 | TRBV12-3/TRBV12-4 | CASTRMTGTGASYEQYF